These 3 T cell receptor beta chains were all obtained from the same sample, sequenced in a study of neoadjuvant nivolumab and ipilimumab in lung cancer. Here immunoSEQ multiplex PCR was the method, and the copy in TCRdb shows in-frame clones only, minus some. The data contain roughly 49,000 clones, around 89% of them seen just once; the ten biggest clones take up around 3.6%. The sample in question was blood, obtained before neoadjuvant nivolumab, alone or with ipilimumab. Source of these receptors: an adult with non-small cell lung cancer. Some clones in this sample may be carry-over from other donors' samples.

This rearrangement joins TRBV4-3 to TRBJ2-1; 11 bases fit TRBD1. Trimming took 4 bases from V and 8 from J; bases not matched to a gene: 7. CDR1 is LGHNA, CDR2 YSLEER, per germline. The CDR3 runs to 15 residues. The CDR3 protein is CASSPRTGGKYEQFF. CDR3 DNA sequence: TGCGCCAGCAGCCCTAGGACAGGGGGCAAGTATGAGCAGTTCTTC.

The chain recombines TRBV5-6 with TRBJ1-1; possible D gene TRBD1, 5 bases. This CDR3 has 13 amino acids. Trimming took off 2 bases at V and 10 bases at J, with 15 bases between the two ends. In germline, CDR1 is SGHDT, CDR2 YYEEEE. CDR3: CASSFSGARLAFF. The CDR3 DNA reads TGTGCCAGCAGCTTCTCCGGGGCCCGGTTAGCTTTCTTT. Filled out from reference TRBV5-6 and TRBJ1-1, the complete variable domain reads DAGVTQSPTHLIKTRGQQVTLRCSPKSGHDTVSWYQQALGQGPQFIFQYYEEEERQRGNFPDRFSGHQFPNYSSELNVNALLLGDSALYLCASSFSGARLAFFGQGTRLTVV.

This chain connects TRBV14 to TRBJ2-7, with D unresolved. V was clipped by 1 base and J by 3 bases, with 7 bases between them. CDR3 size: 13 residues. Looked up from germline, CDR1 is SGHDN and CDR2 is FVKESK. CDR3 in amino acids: CASSQVNFYEQYF. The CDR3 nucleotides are TGTGCCAGCAGCCAAGTTAACTTCTACGAGCAGTACTTC.